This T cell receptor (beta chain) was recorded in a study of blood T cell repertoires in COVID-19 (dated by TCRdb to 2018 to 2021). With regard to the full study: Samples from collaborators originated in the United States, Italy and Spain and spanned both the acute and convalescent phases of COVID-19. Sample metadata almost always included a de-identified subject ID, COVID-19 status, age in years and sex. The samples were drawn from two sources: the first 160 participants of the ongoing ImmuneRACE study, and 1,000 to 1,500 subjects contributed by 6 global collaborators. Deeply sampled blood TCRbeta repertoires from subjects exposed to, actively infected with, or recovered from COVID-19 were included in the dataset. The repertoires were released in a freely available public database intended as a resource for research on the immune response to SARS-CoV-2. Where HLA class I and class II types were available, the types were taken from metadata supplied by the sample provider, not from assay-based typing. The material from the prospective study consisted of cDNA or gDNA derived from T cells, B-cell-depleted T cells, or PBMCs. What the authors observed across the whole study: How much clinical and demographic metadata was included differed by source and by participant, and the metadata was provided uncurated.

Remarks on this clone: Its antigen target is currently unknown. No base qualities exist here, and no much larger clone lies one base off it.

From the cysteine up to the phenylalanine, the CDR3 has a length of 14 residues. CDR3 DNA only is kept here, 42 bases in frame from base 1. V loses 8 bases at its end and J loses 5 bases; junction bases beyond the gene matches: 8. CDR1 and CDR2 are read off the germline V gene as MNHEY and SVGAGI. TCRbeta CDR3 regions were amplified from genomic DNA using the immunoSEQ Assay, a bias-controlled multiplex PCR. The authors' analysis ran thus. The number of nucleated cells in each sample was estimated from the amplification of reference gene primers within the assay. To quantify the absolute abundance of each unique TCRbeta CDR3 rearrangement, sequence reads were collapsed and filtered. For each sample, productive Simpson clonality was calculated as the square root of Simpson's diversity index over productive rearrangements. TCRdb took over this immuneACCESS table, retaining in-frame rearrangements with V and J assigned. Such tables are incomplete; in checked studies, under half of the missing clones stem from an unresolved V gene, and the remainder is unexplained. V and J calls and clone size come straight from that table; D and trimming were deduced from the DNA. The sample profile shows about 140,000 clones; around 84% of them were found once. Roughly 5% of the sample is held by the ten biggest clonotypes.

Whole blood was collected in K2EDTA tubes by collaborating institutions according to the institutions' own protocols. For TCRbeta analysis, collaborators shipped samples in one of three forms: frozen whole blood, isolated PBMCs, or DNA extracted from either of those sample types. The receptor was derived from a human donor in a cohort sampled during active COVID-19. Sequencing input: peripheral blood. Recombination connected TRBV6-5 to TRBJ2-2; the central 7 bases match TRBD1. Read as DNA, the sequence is TGTGCCAGCTGGGACCAGGGGGTAACCGGGGAGCTGTTTTTT. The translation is CASWDQGVTGELFF.